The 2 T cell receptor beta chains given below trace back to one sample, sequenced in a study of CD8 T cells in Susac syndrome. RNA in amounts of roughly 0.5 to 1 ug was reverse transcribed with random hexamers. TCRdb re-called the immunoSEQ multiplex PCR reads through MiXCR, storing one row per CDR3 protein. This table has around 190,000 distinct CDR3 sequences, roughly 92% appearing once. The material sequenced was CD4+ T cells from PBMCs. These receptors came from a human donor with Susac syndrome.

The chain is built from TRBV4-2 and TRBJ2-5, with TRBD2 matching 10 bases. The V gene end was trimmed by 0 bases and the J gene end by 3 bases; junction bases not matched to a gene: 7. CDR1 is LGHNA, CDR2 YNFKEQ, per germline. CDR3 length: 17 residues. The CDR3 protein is CASSQDRWSGGEETQYF. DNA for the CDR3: TGTGCCAGCAGCCAAGATAGGTGGAGCGGGGGGGAAGAGACCCAGTACTTC.

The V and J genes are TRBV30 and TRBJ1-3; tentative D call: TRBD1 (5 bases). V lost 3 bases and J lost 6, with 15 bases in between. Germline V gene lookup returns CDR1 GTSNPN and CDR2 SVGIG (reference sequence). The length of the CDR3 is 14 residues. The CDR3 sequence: CAWSEGVQENTIYF. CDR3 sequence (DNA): TGTGCCTGGAGCGAAGGGGTTCAGGAAAACACCATATATTTT.